These T cell receptor beta chains were read from a single sample in a study of cytomegalovirus exposure and HLA in healthy donors. The repertoire was sequenced with immunoSEQ multiplex PCR; TCRdb's copy has only in-frame clones and lacks some. Here the sample spans about 160,000 clones, roughly 96% being singletons. Input material: PBMCs. Receptor source: a woman between 18 and 30 years old in good health and CMV-seronegative. The conserved cysteine and the conserved F or W are not part of the CDR3 here. The D gene is left open where the match is weak.

d_gene: -; v_gene: TRBV7-2; j_gene: TRBJ1-5; CDR3aa: ASSLVPTGEGQPQH
d_gene: -; v_gene: TRBV30; j_gene: TRBJ1-1; CDR3aa: AWSPTREAF
d_gene: -; v_gene: TRBV29-1; j_gene: TRBJ1-2; CDR3aa: SVEGTSNYGYT
d_gene: -; v_gene: TRBV16; j_gene: TRBJ1-2; CDR3aa: ASRETSHYT
d_gene: -; v_gene: TRBV7-2; j_gene: TRBJ2-1; CDR3aa: ASSPGGQRGYNEQF
d_gene: TRBD1; v_gene: TRBV4-1; j_gene: TRBJ1-1; CDR3aa: ASSQDGQGGDTEAF
d_gene: -; v_gene: TRBV7-2; j_gene: TRBJ1-2; CDR3aa: ASSHQGSGYGYT
d_gene: -; v_gene: TRBV4-1; j_gene: TRBJ1-2; CDR3aa: ASSQDQIIRGYGYT
d_gene: TRBD1; v_gene: TRBV5-1; j_gene: TRBJ2-5; CDR3aa: ASSSDRGKETQY
d_gene: -; v_gene: TRBV7-9; j_gene: TRBJ1-1; CDR3aa: ASTEGGQMNTEAF
d_gene: TRBD2; v_gene: TRBV11-3; j_gene: TRBJ2-2; CDR3aa: ASSHEGLAGGELF
d_gene: TRBD1; v_gene: TRBV7-2; j_gene: TRBJ2-5; CDR3aa: ASSRQGEETQY
d_gene: -; v_gene: TRBV19; j_gene: TRBJ1-2; CDR3aa: ASRTTSGDWGYT
d_gene: -; v_gene: TRBV27; j_gene: TRBJ2-3; CDR3aa: ASSPRTSTDTQY
d_gene: TRBD1; v_gene: TRBV27; j_gene: TRBJ2-4; CDR3aa: ASSLRGLLGGQVGNIQY
d_gene: TRBD1; v_gene: TRBV5-6; j_gene: TRBJ2-3; CDR3aa: ASSSIRTGTSTDTQY
d_gene: -; v_gene: TRBV27; j_gene: TRBJ1-2; CDR3aa: ASKFRTGSNYGYT
d_gene: -; v_gene: TRBV2; j_gene: TRBJ2-2; CDR3aa: ASRGTGSGTGELF
d_gene: -; v_gene: TRBV12-5; j_gene: TRBJ1-5; CDR3aa: ASGSGFNQPQH
d_gene: TRBD1; v_gene: TRBV9; j_gene: TRBJ1-6; CDR3aa: ASSGGQVSSYNSPLH
d_gene: TRBD1; v_gene: TRBV15; j_gene: TRBJ2-5; CDR3aa: ATSRVSGGGETQY
d_gene: TRBD1; v_gene: TRBV27; j_gene: TRBJ1-6; CDR3aa: ASSLTRTGSYSPLH
d_gene: TRBD1; v_gene: TRBV5-1; j_gene: TRBJ1-6; CDR3aa: ASSPVTGKNSPLH
d_gene: TRBD1; v_gene: TRBV9; j_gene: TRBJ1-2; CDR3aa: ASSRAGTGLDGYT
d_gene: TRBD2; v_gene: TRBV9; j_gene: TRBJ2-3; CDR3aa: ASSVEAAGDTQY
d_gene: -; v_gene: TRBV5-1; j_gene: TRBJ1-2; CDR3aa: ASSLDRVGYT
d_gene: -; v_gene: TRBV5-1; j_gene: TRBJ2-5; CDR3aa: ASSAQGQETQY
d_gene: TRBD1; v_gene: TRBV27; j_gene: TRBJ1-5; CDR3aa: ASSPPGTGPYSNQPQH
d_gene: -; v_gene: TRBV6-5; j_gene: TRBJ2-4; CDR3aa: ASSSSLAKNIQY
d_gene: TRBD1; v_gene: TRBV25-1; j_gene: TRBJ1-2; CDR3aa: ASSQTGTVYGYT
d_gene: -; v_gene: TRBV18; j_gene: TRBJ2-3; CDR3aa: ATLAQVTDTQY
d_gene: TRBD2; v_gene: TRBV7-2; j_gene: TRBJ2-1; CDR3aa: ASSLGLAGDEQF
d_gene: -; v_gene: TRBV2; j_gene: TRBJ2-7; CDR3aa: ASRAARPSTYEQY
d_gene: -; v_gene: TRBV7-2; j_gene: TRBJ1-5; CDR3aa: ASSHTLGGLNQPQH
d_gene: TRBD1; v_gene: TRBV5-4; j_gene: TRBJ1-2; CDR3aa: ASSSIGQGPPDGYGYT
d_gene: -; v_gene: TRBV12-5; j_gene: TRBJ1-1; CDR3aa: ASGLFAATEAF
d_gene: -; v_gene: TRBV5-8; j_gene: TRBJ2-5; CDR3aa: ASSLGRDSETQY
d_gene: -; v_gene: TRBV29-1; j_gene: TRBJ1-1; CDR3aa: SVVGLRMNTEAF
d_gene: TRBD2; v_gene: TRBV19; j_gene: TRBJ2-7; CDR3aa: ASSTLAGASYEQY
d_gene: TRBD1; v_gene: TRBV2; j_gene: TRBJ2-7; CDR3aa: ASRARGREGYEQY
d_gene: -; v_gene: TRBV4-3; j_gene: TRBJ1-6; CDR3aa: ASSQEVPSSYNSPLH
d_gene: TRBD2; v_gene: TRBV11-3; j_gene: TRBJ2-2; CDR3aa: ASSPGEGNTGELF
d_gene: -; v_gene: TRBV5-4; j_gene: TRBJ2-5; CDR3aa: ASSLVTETQY
d_gene: -; v_gene: TRBV19; j_gene: TRBJ1-4; CDR3aa: ASSLGRGGRKLF
d_gene: -; v_gene: TRBV9; j_gene: TRBJ1-5; CDR3aa: ASSVAHRHQPQH
d_gene: TRBD1; v_gene: TRBV5-6; j_gene: TRBJ1-5; CDR3aa: ASSHGDSRNQPQH
d_gene: TRBD2; v_gene: TRBV9; j_gene: TRBJ2-5; CDR3aa: ASSASGGASSETQY